The 9 T cell receptor beta chains below were found in one sample sequenced in a study of blood T cell repertoires in COVID-19. Measured with immunoSEQ multiplex PCR; TCRdb has only the in-frame clones, and not every one. Here the sample spans about 320,000 clones, roughly 90% being singletons. The sequencing sample was made of peripheral blood. Every receptor here comes from a man between 18 and 35 years old who had recovered from COVID-19.

This clone has only one observation. This sequence joins TRBV7-9 and TRBJ2-5, with 9 bases aligning to TRBD1. Germline V lookup: CDR1 SEHNR, CDR2 FQNEAQ (reference sequence). This CDR3 has 15 amino acids. Trimming cost V 5 bases and J 4 bases; bases outside gene matches: 8. Here the CDR3 reads CASSPRDRVRETQYF. The CDR3 DNA sequence: TGTGCCAGCAGCCCTAGGGACAGGGTCCGAGAGACCCAGTACTTC.

Here the CDR3 reads CASSPTLDRRNSPLHF. For the CDR3, the DNA is TGTGCCAGCTCACCAACCCTTGACAGACGAAATTCACCCCTCCACTTT. V and J are TRBV18 and TRBJ1-6; D might be TRBD1 (5 bases). V lost 2 bases and J 7 bases, leaving 15 bases between the germline ends. This CDR3 region has 16 residues. The germline V gene has CDR1 KGHSH and CDR2 LQKENI. The whole variable domain, filled in from reference TRBV18 and TRBJ1-6, reads NAGVMQNPRHLVRRRGQEARLRCSPMKGHSHVYWYRQLPEEGLKFMVYLQKENIIDESGMPKERFSAEFPKEGPSILRIQQVVRGDSAAYFCASSPTLDRRNSPLHFGNGTRLTVT.

This chain links TRBV5-1 with TRBJ1-2, with D unresolved. CDR1 is SGHRS and CDR2 is YFSETQ in the germline V gene. The CDR3 is 14 amino acids. Trimming removed 4 bases from V and 4 bases from J, with 14 bases in between. The CDR3 nucleotides are TGCGCCAGCAGCCCCCTCCCAGACACCTATGGCTACACCTTC. Its protein product is CASSPLPDTYGYTF. Using reference TRBV5-1 and TRBJ1-2 for the parts outside the CDR3, the full variable domain is KAGVTQTPRYLIKTRGQQVTLSCSPISGHRSVSWYQQTPGQGLQFLFEYFSETQRNKGNFPGRFSGRQFSNSRSEMNVSTLELGDSALYLCASSPLPDTYGYTFGSGTRLTVV.

The chain recombines TRBV19 with TRBJ1-5; 9 bases line up with TRBD1. V lost 2 bases to trimming and J lost 7 bases; unmatched junction nucleotides: 9. The CDR3 has 16 residues. CDR1 LNHDA and CDR2 SQIVND come from the germline V gene (reference sequence). The CDR3 reads CASSIPGQGSWQPQHF. The CDR3 nucleotides read TGTGCCAGTAGTATACCGGGACAGGGAAGTTGGCAGCCCCAGCATTTT.

The V call is TRBV2, the J call TRBJ1-1; D gene uncertain. This CDR3 is built from 12 residues. The germline CDR1 and CDR2 sequences are SNHLY and FYNNEI. V was pared by 5 bases and J by 1 base, with 5 bases between. CDR3 sequence (DNA): TGTGCCAGCAGTATACAGAACACTGAAGCTTTCTTT. Its protein is CASSIQNTEAFF. The complete variable domain, with remaining parts taken from reference TRBV2 and TRBJ1-1, reads EPEVTQTPSHQVTQMGQEVILRCVPISNHLYFYWYRQILGQKVEFLVSFYNNEISEKSEIFDDQFSVERPDGSNFTLKIRSTKLEDSAMYFCASSIQNTEAFFGQGTRLTVV.

The CDR3 region has the DNA TGTGCCAGTATGGGCGAATCCCCCGGCTCCTACAATGAGCAGTTCTTC. Translated: CASMGESPGSYNEQFF. The rearrangement joins TRBV19 to TRBJ2-1, with D unclear. Germline lookup yields CDR1 LNHDA and CDR2 SQIVND (reference sequence). Between the trimmed V and J ends, which lost 7 bases and 0 bases, there was a span of 16 bases. CDR3 length equals 16 residues.

The chain employs TRBV19 and TRBJ1-2; 9 bases are shared with TRBD1. CDR1 LNHDA and CDR2 SQIVND come from the germline V gene (reference sequence). Germline trimming cut 7 bases from V and 3 bases from J; bases unmatched to any gene: 6. The CDR3 length is 14 residues. The CDR3 here is CASTYDRGDYGYTF. CDR3 nucleotide sequence: TGTGCCAGTACTTACGACAGGGGGGACTATGGCTACACCTTC.

CDR3 protein: CASSLGGQGVDEKLFF. The CDR3, as DNA: TGTGCCAGCAGCTTAGGAGGACAGGGCGTCGATGAAAAACTGTTTTTT. The V and J genes are TRBV7-6 and TRBJ1-4; 8 nucleotides match TRBD1. V was pared by 1 base and J by 6 bases, with 7 bases of the junction left unmatched. Germline loops: CDR1 SGHVS, CDR2 FNYEAQ. The CDR3 sequence is 16 residues long.

The chain uses TRBV10-2 and TRBJ1-1; D remains unclear. CDR1 and CDR2 from the germline V gene are WSHSY and SAAADI. V gave up 6 bases and J gave up 4 bases, with 9 bases separating them. This CDR3 is built from 12 residues. The CDR3 reads CASRRISTEAFF. Here the CDR3 DNA reads TGCGCCAGCAGGAGGATTAGCACTGAAGCTTTCTTT.